This T cell receptor (beta chain) was sequenced during a study of OX40 agonist ivuxolimab in advanced cancers. As for the study in general: Patients were around 83% male with ages roughly 23 to 79, mean approximately 62. Treatment received earlier with anti-PD-1, anti-PD-L1 or anti-CTLA-4 agents was allowed, and 40% had some.

Findings and limits, study-wide: Clones of CD4+ and CD8+ blood T cells grew by week 6 at doses of 0.1 to 3.0 mg/kg.

In the case of this clone: Its antigen is undetermined.

CDR1 SGDLS and CDR2 YYNGEE come from the germline V gene. V gave up 1 base and J gave up 4 bases; unmatched junction bases: 10. This CDR3 spans 18 amino acids. Using immunoSEQ multiplex PCR, the repertoire was profiled, and TCRdb retains in-frame clones only, with some absent. The data hold over 100,000 clones, with 75% to 95% observed a single time. The chain recombines TRBV9 with TRBJ2-1, with TRBD1 matching 11 bases. This TCR came from an adult with an advanced solid tumor such as melanoma, head and neck, liver or kidney cancer. The material sequenced was CD4+ or CD8+ T cells sorted from blood, taken in a trial of the OX40 agonist ivuxolimab. CDR3 residues: CASSVRWDRDRGYNEQFF. The CDR3 region has the DNA TGTGCCAGCAGCGTACGATGGGATCGGGACAGGGGGTACAATGAGCAGTTCTTC. Full variable domain (missing parts from reference TRBV9 and TRBJ2-1): DSGVTQTPKHLITATGQRVTLRCSPRSGDLSVYWYQQSLDQGLQFLIQYYNGEERAKGNILERFSAQQFPDLHSELNLSSLELGDSALYFCASSVRWDRDRGYNEQFFGPGTRLTVL.